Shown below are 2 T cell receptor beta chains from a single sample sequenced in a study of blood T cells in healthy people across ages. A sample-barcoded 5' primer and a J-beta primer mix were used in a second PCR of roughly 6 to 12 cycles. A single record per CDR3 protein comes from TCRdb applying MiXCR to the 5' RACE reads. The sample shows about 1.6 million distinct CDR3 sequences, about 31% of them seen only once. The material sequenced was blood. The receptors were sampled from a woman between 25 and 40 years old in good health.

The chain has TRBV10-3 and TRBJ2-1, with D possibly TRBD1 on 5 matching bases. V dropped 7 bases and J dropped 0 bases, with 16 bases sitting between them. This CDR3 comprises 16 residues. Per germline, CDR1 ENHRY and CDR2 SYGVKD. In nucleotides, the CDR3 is TGTGCCATCAAAGATGGGGCTGGGATCTCCTACAATGAGCAGTTCTTC. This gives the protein CAIKDGAGISYNEQFF.

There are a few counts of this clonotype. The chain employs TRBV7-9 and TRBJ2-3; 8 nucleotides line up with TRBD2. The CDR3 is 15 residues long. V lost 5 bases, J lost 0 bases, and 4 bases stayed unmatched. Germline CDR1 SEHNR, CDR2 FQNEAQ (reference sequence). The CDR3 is CASSPAGDSTDTQYF. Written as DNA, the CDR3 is TGTGCCAGCAGCCCAGCGGGGGACAGCACAGATACGCAGTATTTT. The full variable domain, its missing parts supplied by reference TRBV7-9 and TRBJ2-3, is DTGVSQNPRHKITKRGQNVTFRCDPISEHNRLYWYRQTLGQGPEFLTYFQNEAQLEKSRLLSDRFSAERPKGSFSTLEIQRTEQGDSAMYLCASSPAGDSTDTQYFGPGTRLTVL.